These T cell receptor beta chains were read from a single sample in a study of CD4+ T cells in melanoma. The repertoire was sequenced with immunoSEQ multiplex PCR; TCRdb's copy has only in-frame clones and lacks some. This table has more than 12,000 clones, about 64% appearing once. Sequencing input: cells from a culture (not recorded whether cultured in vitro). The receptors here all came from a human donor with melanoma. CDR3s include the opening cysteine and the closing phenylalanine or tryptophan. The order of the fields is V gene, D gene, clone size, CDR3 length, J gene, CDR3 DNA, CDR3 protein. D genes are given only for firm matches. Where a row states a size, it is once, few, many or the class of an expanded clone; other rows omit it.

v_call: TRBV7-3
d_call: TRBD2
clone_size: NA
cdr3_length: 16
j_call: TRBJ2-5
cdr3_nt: TGTGCCAGCAGCGAATCCGGCGCGGCGGGGGAAGAGACCCAGTACTTC
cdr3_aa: CASSESGAAGEETQYF

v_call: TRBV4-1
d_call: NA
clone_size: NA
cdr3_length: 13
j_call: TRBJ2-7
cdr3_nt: TGCGCCAGCAGCCATTACAGGAGTTACGAGCAGTACTTC
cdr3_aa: CASSHYRSYEQYF

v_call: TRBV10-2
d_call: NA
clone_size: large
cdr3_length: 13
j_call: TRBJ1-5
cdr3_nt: TGCGCCAGCAGTGCGGGTGAGGGACAGCCCCAGCATTTT
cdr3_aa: CASSAGEGQPQHF

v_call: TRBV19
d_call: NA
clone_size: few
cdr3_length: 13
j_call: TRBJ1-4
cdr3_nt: TGTGCCAGTAGGGAGACAGAGAATGAAAAACTGTTTTTT
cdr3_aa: CASRETENEKLFF

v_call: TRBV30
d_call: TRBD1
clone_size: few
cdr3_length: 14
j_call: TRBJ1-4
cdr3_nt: TGTGCCTGGAGGGCCGGGACAGGGAATGAAAAACTGTTTTTT
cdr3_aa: CAWRAGTGNEKLFF

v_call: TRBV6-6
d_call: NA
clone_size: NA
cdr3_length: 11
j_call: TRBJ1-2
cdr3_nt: TGTGCCGCCGGCAGGGCGGCTGGCTACACCTTC
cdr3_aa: CAAGRAAGYTF

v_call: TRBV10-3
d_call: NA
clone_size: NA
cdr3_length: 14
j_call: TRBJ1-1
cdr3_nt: TGTGCCATCAGTGAGTGGGAGGTCCGGGCTGAAGCTTTCTTT
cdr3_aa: CAISEWEVRAEAFF

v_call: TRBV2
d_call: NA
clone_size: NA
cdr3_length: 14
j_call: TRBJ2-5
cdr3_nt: TGTGCCAGCCGACCTGGGGGAACCAAAGAGACCCAGTACTTC
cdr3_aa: CASRPGGTKETQYF

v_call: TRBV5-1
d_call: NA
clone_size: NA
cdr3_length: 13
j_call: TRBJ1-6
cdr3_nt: TGCGCCAGTAGCCGCGCAGGGAATTCACCCCTCCACTTT
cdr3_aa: CASSRAGNSPLHF

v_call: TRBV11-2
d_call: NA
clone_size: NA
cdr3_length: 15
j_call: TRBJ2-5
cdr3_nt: TGTGCCAGCAGACCTCCCTATTCGTACCAAGAGACCCAGTACTTC
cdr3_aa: CASRPPYSYQETQYF

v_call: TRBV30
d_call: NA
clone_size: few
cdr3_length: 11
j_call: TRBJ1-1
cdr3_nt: TGTGCGGCGGGTACGAACACTGAAGCTTTCTTT
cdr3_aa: CAAGTNTEAFF

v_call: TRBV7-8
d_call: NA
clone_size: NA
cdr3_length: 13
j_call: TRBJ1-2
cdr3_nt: TGTGCCAGCAGCTTAGATATTAACTATGGCTACACCTTC
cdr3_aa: CASSLDINYGYTF

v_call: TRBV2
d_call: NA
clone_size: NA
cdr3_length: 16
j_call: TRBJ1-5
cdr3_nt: TGTGCCAGCAGTAGGGCCTTACCCCGCAGCAATCAGCCCCAGCATTTT
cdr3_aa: CASSRALPRSNQPQHF

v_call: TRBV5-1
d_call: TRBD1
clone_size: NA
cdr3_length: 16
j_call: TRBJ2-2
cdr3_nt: TGCGCCAGCAGCTTAACCGGGACAGGGCTGACCGGGGAGCTGTTTTTT
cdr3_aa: CASSLTGTGLTGELFF

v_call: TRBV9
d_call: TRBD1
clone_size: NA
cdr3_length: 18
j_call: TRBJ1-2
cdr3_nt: TGTGCCAGCAGCGGGCCCCCGGGACAGGATTTCTATAACTATGGCTACACCTTC
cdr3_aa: CASSGPPGQDFYNYGYTF

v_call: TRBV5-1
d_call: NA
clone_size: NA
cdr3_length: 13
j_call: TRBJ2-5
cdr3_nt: TGCGCCAGCAGCCTGCCCGGAGAAGAGACCCAGTACTTC
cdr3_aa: CASSLPGEETQYF

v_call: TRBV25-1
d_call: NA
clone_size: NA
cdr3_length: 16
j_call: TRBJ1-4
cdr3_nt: TGTGCCAGCAGTGAATTAGGAGGGGCAACTAATGAAAAACTGTTTTTT
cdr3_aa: CASSELGGATNEKLFF

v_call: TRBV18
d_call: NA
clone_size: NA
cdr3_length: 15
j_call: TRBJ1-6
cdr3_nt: TGTGCCAGCTCCCGTCGAGGGGGTCGGAATTCACCCCTCCACTTT
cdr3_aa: CASSRRGGRNSPLHF

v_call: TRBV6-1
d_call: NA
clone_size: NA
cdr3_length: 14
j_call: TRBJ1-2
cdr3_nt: TGTGCCAGCAGTGTTCAGAAGCGGAACTATGGCTACACCTTC
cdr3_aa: CASSVQKRNYGYTF

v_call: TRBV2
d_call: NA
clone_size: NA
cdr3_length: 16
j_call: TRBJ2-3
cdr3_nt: TGTGCCAGCAGTGGATTTGGCGGAATTAGCACAGATACGCAGTATTTT
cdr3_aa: CASSGFGGISTDTQYF